Shown below are 3 T cell receptor beta chains from a single sample sequenced in a study of identifying expanded T cells in peripheral blood. Some clones are missing from TCRdb's copy, which holds only in-frame ones; the method was immunoSEQ multiplex PCR. The profile shows 81,000 or so clones, 80% to 85% of them singletons. The sequenced sample was blood. The origin of the receptors is a person between 18 and 69 years old in good health.

The V and J genes are TRBV6-1 and TRBJ2-7, with 9 nucleotides matching TRBD2. V lost 4 bases and J lost 4; bases outside the gene matches: 14. The germline CDR1 and CDR2 sequences are MNHNS and SASEGT. The CDR3 runs 17 residues. The CDR3: CASSAGLAGRRGYEQYF. The CDR3 nucleotides are TGTGCCAGCAGTGCCGGGCTAGCGGGACGAAGGGGGTACGAGCAGTACTTC.

V gene TRBV28 combines with J gene TRBJ1-2; 9 bases agree with TRBD1. The V and J ends lost 6 bases and 4 bases, in that order; junction bases with no gene match: 6. Germline V lookup: CDR1 MDHEN, CDR2 SYDVKM. This CDR3 is built from 14 residues. CDR3 sequence reads: CASRRQGGGYGYTF. CDR3 DNA: TGTGCCAGCAGAAGACAGGGGGGAGGCTATGGCTACACCTTC.

The chain couples TRBV4-3 to TRBJ1-2, with a tentative D call TRBD1 (5 bases). This CDR3 is built from 15 residues. The germline CDR1 and CDR2 sequences are LGHNA and YSLEER. The V end was cut by 0 bases, the J end by 4 bases, with 12 bases between. CDR3 sequence reads: CASSQDKGTRYGYTF. The CDR3 DNA follows: TGCGCCAGCAGCCAAGATAAAGGGACCCGCTATGGCTACACCTTC.